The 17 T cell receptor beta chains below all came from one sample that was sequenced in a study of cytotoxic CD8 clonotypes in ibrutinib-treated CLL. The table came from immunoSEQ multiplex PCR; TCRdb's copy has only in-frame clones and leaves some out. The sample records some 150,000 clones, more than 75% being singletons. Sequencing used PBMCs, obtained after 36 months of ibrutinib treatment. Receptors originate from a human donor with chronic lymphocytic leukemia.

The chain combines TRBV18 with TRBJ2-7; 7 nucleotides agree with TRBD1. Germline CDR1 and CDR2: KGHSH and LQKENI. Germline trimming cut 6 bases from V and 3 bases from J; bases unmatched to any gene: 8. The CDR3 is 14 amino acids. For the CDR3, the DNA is TGTGCCAGCTCGACCGGGACAGTCTACTACGAGCAGTACTTC. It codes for CASSTGTVYYEQYF.

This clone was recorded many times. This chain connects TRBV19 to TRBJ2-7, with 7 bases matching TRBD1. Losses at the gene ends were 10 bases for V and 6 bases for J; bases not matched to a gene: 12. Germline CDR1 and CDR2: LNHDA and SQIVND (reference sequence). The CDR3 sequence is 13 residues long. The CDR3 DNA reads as TGTGCCACGAAAAGGGGGCTCTCATCCGAGCAGTACTTC. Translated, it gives CATKRGLSSEQYF.

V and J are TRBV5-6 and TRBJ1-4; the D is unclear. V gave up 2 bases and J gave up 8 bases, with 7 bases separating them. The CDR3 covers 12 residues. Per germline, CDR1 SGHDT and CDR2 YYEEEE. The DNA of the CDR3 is TGTGCCAGCAGCTTCAGTGGGGAAAAACTGTTTTTT. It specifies CASSFSGEKLFF.

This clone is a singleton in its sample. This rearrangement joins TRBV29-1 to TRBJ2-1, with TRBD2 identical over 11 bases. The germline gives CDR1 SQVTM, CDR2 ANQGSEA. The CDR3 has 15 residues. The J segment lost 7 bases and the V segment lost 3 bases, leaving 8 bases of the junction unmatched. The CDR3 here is CSVDVAGGLVNEQFF. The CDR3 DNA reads TGCAGCGTTGATGTAGCGGGGGGGTTAGTTAATGAGCAGTTCTTC.

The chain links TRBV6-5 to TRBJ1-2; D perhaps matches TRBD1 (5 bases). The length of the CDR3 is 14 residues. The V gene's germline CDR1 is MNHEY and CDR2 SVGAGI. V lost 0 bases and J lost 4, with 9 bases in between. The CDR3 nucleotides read TGTGCCAGCAGTTACTCGACAGAGTTCTATGGCTACACCTTC. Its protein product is CASSYSTEFYGYTF.

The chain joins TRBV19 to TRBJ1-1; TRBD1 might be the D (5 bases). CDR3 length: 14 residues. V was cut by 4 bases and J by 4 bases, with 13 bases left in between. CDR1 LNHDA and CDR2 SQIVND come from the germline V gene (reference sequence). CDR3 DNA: TGTGCCAGTAGTAGACACCACGGGGGCACTGAAGCTTTCTTT. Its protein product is CASSRHHGGTEAFF.

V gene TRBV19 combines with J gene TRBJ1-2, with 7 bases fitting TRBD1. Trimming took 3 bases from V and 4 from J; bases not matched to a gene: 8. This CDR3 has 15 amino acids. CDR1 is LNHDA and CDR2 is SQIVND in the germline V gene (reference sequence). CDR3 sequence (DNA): TGTGCCAGTAGTATCCGCCCTACAGGGGTCTATGGCTACACCTTC. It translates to CASSIRPTGVYGYTF.

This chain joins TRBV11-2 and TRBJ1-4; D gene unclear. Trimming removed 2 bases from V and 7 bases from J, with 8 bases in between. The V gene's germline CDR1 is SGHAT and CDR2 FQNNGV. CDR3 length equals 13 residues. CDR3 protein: CASSLLVLEKLFF. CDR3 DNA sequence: TGTGCCAGCAGCTTATTGGTCCTTGAAAAACTGTTTTTT.

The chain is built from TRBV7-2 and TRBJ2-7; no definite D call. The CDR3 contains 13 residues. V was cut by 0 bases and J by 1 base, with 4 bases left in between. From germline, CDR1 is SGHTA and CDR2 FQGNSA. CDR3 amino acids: CASSLAVSYEQYF. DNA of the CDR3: TGTGCCAGCAGCTTAGCAGTTTCCTACGAGCAGTACTTC.

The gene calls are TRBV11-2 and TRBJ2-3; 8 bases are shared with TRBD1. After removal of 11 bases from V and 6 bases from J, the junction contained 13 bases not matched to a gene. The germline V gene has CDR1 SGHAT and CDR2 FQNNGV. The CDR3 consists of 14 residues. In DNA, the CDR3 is TGTGCCTCCAGGGGGCAGGGATGGTCGGATACGCAGTATTTT. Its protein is CASRGQGWSDTQYF.

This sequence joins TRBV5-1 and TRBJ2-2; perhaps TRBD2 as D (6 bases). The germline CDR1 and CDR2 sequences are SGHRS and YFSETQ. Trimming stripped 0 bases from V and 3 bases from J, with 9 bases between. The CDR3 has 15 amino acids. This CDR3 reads CASSLGRADTGELFF. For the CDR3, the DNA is TGCGCCAGCAGCTTGGGGAGGGCCGACACCGGGGAGCTGTTTTTT. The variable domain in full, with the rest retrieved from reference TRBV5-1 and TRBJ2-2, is KAGVTQTPRYLIKTRGQQVTLSCSPISGHRSVSWYQQTPGQGLQFLFEYFSETQRNKGNFPGRFSGRQFSNSRSEMNVSTLELGDSALYLCASSLGRADTGELFFGEGSRLTVL.

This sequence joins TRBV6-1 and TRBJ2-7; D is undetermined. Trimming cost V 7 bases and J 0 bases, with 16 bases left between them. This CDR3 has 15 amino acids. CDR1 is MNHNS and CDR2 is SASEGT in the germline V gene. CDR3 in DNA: TGTGCCAGCACGTTAAGTGGGCTCTACTCCTACGAGCAGTACTTC. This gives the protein CASTLSGLYSYEQYF.

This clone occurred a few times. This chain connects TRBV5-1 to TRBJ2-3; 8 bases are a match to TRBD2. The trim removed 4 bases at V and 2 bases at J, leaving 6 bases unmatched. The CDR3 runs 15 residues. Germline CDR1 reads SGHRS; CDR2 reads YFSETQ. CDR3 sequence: CASSHSGAATDTQYF. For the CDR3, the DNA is TGCGCCAGCAGCCATAGCGGGGCAGCCACAGATACGCAGTATTTT.

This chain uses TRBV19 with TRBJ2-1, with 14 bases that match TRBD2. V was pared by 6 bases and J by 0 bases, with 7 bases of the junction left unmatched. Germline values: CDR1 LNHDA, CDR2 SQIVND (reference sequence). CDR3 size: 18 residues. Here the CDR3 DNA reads TGTGCCAGTAGCAAGGGACTAGCGGGAGACGACTCCTACAATGAGCAGTTCTTC. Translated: CASSKGLAGDDSYNEQFF.

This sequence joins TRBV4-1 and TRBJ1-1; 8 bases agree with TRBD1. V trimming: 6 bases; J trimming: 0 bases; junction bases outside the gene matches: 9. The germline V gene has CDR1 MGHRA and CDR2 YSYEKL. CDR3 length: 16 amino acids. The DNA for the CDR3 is TGCGCCAGCAGGCAGACAGGGGTTGGAATGAACACTGAAGCTTTCTTT. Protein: CASRQTGVGMNTEAFF.

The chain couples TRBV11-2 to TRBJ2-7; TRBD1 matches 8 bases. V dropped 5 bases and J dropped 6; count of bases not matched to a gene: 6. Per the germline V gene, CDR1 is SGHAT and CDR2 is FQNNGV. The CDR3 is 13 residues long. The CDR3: CASSADRVGEQYF. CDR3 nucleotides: TGTGCCAGCAGCGCGGACAGGGTAGGCGAGCAGTACTTC.

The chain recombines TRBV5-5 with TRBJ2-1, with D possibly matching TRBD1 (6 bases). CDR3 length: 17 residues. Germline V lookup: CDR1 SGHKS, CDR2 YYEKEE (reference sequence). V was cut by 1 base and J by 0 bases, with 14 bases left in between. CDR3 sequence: CASSLSPGQSSYNEQFF. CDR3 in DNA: TGTGCCAGCAGCTTGTCCCCGGGACAAAGCTCCTACAATGAGCAGTTCTTC.